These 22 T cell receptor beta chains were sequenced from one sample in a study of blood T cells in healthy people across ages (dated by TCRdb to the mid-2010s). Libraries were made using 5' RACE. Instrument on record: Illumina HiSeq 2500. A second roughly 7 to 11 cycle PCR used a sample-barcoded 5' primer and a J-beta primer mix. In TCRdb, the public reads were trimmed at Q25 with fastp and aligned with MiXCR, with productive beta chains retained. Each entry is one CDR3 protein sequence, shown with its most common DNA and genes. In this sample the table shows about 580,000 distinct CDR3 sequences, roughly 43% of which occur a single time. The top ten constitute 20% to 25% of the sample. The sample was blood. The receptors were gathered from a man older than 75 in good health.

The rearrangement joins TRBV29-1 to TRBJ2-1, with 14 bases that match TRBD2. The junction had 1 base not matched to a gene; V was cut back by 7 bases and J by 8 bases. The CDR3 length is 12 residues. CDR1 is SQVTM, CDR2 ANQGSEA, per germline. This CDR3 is CSETSGRDEQFF. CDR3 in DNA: TGCAGCGAGACTAGCGGGAGGGATGAGCAGTTCTTC.

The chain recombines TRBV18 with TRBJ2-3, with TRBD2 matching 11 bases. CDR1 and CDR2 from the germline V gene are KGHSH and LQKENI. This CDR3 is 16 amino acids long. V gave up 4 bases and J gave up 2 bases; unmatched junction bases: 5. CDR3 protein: CASSRGLADITDTQYF. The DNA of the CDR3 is TGTGCCAGCTCACGGGGACTAGCGGACATCACAGATACGCAGTATTTT.

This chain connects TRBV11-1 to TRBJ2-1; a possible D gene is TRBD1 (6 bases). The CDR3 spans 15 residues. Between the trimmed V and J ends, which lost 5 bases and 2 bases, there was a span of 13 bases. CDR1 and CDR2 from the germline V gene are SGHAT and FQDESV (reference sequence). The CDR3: CASSLYRETYNEQFF. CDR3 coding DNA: TGTGCCAGCAGCCTCTACAGGGAGACCTACAATGAGCAGTTCTTC.

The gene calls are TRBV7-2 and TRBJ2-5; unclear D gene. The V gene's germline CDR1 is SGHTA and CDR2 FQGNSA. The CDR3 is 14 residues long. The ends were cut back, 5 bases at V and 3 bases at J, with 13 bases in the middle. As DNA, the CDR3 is TGTGCCAGCAGCCAAGGGCGGTGGGAAGAGACCCAGTACTTC. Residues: CASSQGRWEETQYF.

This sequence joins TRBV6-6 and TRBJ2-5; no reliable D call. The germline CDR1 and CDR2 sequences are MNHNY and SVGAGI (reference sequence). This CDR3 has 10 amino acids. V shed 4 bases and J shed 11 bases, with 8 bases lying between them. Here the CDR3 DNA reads TGTGCCAGCAGTTGGGATGAGCAGTACTTC. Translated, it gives CASSWDEQYF.

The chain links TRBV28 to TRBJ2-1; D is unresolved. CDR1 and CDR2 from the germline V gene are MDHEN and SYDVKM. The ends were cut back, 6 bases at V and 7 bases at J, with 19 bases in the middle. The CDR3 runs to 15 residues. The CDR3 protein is CASSPLGRTANEQFF. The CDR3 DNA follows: TGTGCCAGCAGCCCCTTAGGGCGGACGGCGAATGAGCAGTTCTTC.

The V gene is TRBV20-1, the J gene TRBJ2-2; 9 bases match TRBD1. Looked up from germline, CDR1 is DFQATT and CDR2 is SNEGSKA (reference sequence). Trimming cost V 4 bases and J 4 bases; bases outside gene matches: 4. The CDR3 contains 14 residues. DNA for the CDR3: TGCAGTGCTAACGACAGGGGGACCACCGGGGAGCTGTTTTTT. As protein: CSANDRGTTGELFF.

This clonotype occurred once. CDR3: CASSLGGLAGVNEQYF. The CDR3, as DNA: TGCGCCAGCAGCTTGGGAGGACTAGCGGGAGTAAATGAGCAGTACTTC. The chain recombines TRBV5-1 with TRBJ2-5; 13 nucleotides agree with TRBD2. Per the germline V gene, CDR1 is SGHRS and CDR2 is YFSETQ. J was trimmed by 11 bases and V by 0 bases; bases with no gene match: 10. CDR3 length equals 16 residues.

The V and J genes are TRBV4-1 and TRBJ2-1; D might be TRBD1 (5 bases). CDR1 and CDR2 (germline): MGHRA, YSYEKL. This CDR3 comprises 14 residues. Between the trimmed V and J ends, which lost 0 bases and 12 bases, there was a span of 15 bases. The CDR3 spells CASSQEKKGMGQFF. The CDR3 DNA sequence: TGCGCCAGCAGCCAAGAAAAAAAGGGGATGGGGCAGTTCTTC.

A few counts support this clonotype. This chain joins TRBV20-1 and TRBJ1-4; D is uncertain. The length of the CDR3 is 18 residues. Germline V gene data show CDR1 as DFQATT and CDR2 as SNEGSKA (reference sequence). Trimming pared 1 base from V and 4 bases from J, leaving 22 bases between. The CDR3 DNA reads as TGCAGTGCTAGAGCCCCCAACAAGGGTCCGGATTATAATGAAAAACTGTTTTTT. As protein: CSARAPNKGPDYNEKLFF.

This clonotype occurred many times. The CDR3 sequence is CASRAQGFTYEQYF. In DNA form, the CDR3 reads TGTGCCAGCAGGGCTCAGGGTTTCACCTACGAGCAGTACTTC. The rearrangement uses TRBV6-5 and TRBJ2-7; the D gene is possibly TRBD1 (5 bases). Trimming took 6 bases from V and 2 from J, leaving 14 bases between them. This CDR3 contains 14 residues. The germline CDR1 and CDR2 sequences are MNHEY and SVGAGI.

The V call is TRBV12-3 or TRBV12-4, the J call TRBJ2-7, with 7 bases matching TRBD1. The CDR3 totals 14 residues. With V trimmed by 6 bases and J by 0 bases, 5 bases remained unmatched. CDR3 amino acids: CASRTGPSSYEQYF. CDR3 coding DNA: TGTGCCAGCAGGACAGGGCCGAGCTCCTACGAGCAGTACTTC.

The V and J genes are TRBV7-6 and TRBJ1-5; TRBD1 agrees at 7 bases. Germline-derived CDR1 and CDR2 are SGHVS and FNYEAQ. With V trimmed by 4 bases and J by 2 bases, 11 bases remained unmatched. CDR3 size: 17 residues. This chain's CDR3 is CASSSAPTGWRNQPQHF. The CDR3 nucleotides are TGTGCCAGCAGCTCCGCCCCGACAGGGTGGCGCAATCAGCCCCAGCATTTT.

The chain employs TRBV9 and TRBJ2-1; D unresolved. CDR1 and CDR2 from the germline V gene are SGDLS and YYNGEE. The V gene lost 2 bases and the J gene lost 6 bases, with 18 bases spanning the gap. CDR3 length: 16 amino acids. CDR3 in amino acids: CASSVSGGIASNEQFF. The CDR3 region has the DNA TGTGCCAGCAGCGTTAGTGGCGGCATCGCCTCCAATGAGCAGTTCTTC.

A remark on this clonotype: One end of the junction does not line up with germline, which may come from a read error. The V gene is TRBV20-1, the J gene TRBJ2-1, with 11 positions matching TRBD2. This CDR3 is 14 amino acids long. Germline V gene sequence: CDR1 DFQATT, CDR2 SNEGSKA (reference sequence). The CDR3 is CSASGGRVSNEQFF. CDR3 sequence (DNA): TGCAGCGCTAGCGGGGGGAGGGTGAGCAATGAGCAGTTCTTC.

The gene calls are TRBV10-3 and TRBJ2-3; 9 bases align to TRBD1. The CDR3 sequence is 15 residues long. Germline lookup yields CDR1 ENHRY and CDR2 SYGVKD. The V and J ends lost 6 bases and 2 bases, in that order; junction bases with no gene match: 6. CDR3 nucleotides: TGTGCCATCAGCAATGGACAGGGGACCACAGATACGCAGTATTTT. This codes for CAISNGQGTTDTQYF.

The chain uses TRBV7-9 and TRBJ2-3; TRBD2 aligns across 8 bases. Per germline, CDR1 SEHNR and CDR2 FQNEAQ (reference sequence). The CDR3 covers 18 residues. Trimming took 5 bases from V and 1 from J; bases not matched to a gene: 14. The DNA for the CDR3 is TGTGCCAGCAGCCTCCCTCCTCGGCTAGCGGGCCGCACAGATACGCAGTATTTT. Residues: CASSLPPRLAGRTDTQYF. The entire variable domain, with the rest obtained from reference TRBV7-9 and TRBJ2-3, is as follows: DTGVSQNPRHKITKRGQNVTFRCDPISEHNRLYWYRQTLGQGPEFLTYFQNEAQLEKSRLLSDRFSAERPKGSFSTLEIQRTEQGDSAMYLCASSLPPRLAGRTDTQYFGPGTRLTVL.

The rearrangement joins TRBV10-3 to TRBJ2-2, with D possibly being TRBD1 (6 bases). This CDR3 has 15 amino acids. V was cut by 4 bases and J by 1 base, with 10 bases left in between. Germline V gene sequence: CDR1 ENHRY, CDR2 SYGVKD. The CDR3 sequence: CAISGDTKNTGELFF. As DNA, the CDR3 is TGTGCCATCAGTGGGGACACTAAGAACACCGGGGAGCTGTTTTTT.

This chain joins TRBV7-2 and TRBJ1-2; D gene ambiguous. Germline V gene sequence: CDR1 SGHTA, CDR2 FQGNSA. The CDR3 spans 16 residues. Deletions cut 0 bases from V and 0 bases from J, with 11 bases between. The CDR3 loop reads CASSLAGGLANYGYTF. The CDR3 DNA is TGTGCCAGCAGCTTAGCGGGCGGGCTAGCTAACTATGGCTACACCTTC.

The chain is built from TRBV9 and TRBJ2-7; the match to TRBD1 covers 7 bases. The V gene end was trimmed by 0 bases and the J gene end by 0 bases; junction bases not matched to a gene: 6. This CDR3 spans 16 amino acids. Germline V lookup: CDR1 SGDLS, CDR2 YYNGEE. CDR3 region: CASSVAPTGYSYEQYF. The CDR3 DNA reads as TGTGCCAGCAGCGTAGCGCCGACAGGGTACTCCTACGAGCAGTACTTC.

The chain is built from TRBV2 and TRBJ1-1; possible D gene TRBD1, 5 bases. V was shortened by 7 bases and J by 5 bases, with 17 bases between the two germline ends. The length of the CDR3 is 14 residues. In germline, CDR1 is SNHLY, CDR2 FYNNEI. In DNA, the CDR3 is TGTGCCAGCAAAAACGACTGGGGGAGGACTGAAGCTTTCTTT. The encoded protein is CASKNDWGRTEAFF.

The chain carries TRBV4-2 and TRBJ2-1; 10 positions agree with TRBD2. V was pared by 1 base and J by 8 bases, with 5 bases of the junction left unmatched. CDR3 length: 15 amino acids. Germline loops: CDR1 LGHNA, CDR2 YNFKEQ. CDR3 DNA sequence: TGTGCCAGCAGCCAAGGTCTAGCGGGGGCGGATGAGCAGTTCTTC. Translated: CASSQGLAGADEQFF.